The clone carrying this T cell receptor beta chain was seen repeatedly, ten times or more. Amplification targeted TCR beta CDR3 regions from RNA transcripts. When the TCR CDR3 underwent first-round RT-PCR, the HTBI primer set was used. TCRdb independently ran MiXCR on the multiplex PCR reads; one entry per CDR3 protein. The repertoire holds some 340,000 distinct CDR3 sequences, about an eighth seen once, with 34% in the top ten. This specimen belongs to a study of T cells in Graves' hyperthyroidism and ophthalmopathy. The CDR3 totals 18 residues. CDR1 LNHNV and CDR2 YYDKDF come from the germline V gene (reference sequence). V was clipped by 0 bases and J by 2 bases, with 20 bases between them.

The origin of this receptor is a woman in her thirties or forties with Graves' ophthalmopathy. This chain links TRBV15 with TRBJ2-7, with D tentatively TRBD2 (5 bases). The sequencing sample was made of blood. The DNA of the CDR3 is TGTGCCACCAGCAGAGATCCCCTTCATCAGCGGATCGCCTACGAGCAGTACTTC. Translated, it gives CATSRDPLHQRIAYEQYF. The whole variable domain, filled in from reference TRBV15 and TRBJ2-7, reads DAMVIQNPRYQVTQFGKPVTLSCSQTLNHNVMYWYQQKSSQAPKLLFHYYDKDFNNEADTPDNFQSRRPNTSFCFLDIRSPGLGDTAMYLCATSRDPLHQRIAYEQYFGPGTRLTVT.